This T cell receptor (beta chain) appears in the sequencing data of a study of shared clonotypes between healthy human individuals. V was pared by 4 bases and J by 1 base, with 17 bases between. Per germline, CDR1 SGHNT and CDR2 YYREEE (reference sequence). This CDR3 comprises 16 residues. Produced via immunoSEQ multiplex PCR; TCRdb's table is partial and in-frame only. Of 2 million to 2.5 million clones in the sample, 80% to 95% were seen once. This rearrangement joins TRBV5-4 to TRBJ2-5; D call uncertain. The sequencing sample was made of naive CD4+ T cells from PBMCs. Subset meaning: CD45RA+ positively selected. The sequence was collected from a man aged 18 to 35 in good health. Some clones in this sample may be carry-over from other donors' samples. The CDR3 here is CASSAADLRLQETQYF. The CDR3 DNA follows: TGTGCCAGCAGCGCCGCCGACCTGCGGCTCCAAGAGACCCAGTACTTC.